A selection of T cell receptor beta chains follows, all from one sample in a study of blood T cell repertoires in COVID-19. Libraries were prepared by immunoSEQ multiplex PCR; TCRdb keeps only in-frame clonotypes and omits some of them. The data show 120,000 or so clones, approximately 88% seen once. Sequencing was done on a sample of peripheral blood. Source of these receptors: a man aged 45-65 years with acute or convalescent COVID-19. The CDR3 runs from the conserved cysteine through the conserved F or W. Each record gives: D gene, V gene, J gene, clone size, CDR3 DNA, CDR3 protein. The D gene is left open where the match is weak. Expanded clones are given a class, and other clones once, few, many or no size at all.

D: TRBD1
V: TRBV4-1
J: TRBJ2-4
size: -
DNA: TGCGCCAGCAGCCACCAGGACAGGGGAGCCAAAAACATTCAGTACTTC
CDR3: CASSHQDRGAKNIQYF

D: -
V: TRBV29-1
J: TRBJ1-1
size: once
DNA: TGCAGCGTTTTGGGGCTGGGTAATGAAGCTTTCTTT
CDR3: CSVLGLGNEAFF

D: TRBD2
V: TRBV24-1
J: TRBJ2-2
size: once
DNA: TGTGCCACCAGTGACAGTCGCCTTGGACTAGCGGGTAACACCGGGGAGCTGTTTTTT
CDR3: CATSDSRLGLAGNTGELFF

D: TRBD1
V: TRBV7-9
J: TRBJ1-1
size: few
DNA: TGTGCCAGCAGTCTAGGACAGGGCTCTGAAGCTTTCTTT
CDR3: CASSLGQGSEAFF

D: -
V: TRBV24-1
J: TRBJ1-2
size: once
DNA: TGTGCCACCAGTGATGGGACCTGGGGGCAAGACTACACCTTC
CDR3: CATSDGTWGQDYTF

D: TRBD1
V: TRBV9
J: TRBJ1-2
size: -
DNA: TGTGCCAGCAGCCCATGGGACAGGCCCTATGGCTACACCTTC
CDR3: CASSPWDRPYGYTF

D: TRBD1
V: TRBV29-1
J: TRBJ1-3
size: -
DNA: TGCAGCGTTGATGACAGGGCTGGAAACACCATATATTTT
CDR3: CSVDDRAGNTIYF

D: TRBD1
V: TRBV19
J: TRBJ2-7
size: few
DNA: TGTGCCAGTAATGCCATTGGGACAGGGGCCGTGCAGTACTTC
CDR3: CASNAIGTGAVQYF

D: -
V: TRBV24-1
J: TRBJ2-7
size: -
DNA: TGTGCCACCAGTGATGACACCGGTAGCTCCTACGAGCAGTACTTC
CDR3: CATSDDTGSSYEQYF

D: -
V: TRBV7-9
J: TRBJ2-1
size: -
DNA: TGTGCCAGCAGCCCCCCAGTTAGGGGTAATGAGCAGTTCTTC
CDR3: CASSPPVRGNEQFF

D: TRBD1
V: TRBV14
J: TRBJ2-5
size: -
DNA: TGTGCCAGCAGCCGCCTGGGACAGGAAGAGACCCAGTACTTC
CDR3: CASSRLGQEETQYF

D: -
V: TRBV30
J: TRBJ1-3
size: -
DNA: TGTGCCTGGAGCGGTAACTCTGGAAACACCATATATTTT
CDR3: CAWSGNSGNTIYF

D: TRBD2
V: TRBV7-9
J: TRBJ2-7
size: -
DNA: TGTGCCAGCAGCCGCCCAACTAGCGGGAGACCCTACGAGCAGTACTTC
CDR3: CASSRPTSGRPYEQYF

D: TRBD1
V: TRBV18
J: TRBJ1-6
size: -
DNA: TGTGCCAGCTCACAGGGGGCCGGGGATTCACCCCTCCACTTT
CDR3: CASSQGAGDSPLHF

D: -
V: TRBV18
J: TRBJ1-4
size: few
DNA: TGTGCCAGCTCACCAGTTCTTGCAGCAACTAATGAAAAACTGTTTTTT
CDR3: CASSPVLAATNEKLFF

D: TRBD1
V: TRBV29-1
J: TRBJ1-2
size: -
DNA: TGCAGCGTAGGGACAGGGGGAATCTATGGCTACACCTTC
CDR3: CSVGTGGIYGYTF

D: TRBD2
V: TRBV9
J: TRBJ2-7
size: -
DNA: TGTGCCAGCAGCGTAGCCAGCGGGAGGGCCTACGAGCAGTACTTC
CDR3: CASSVASGRAYEQYF

D: -
V: TRBV11-2
J: TRBJ1-5
size: few
DNA: TGTGCCAGCAGCTCTTCCGACAGTCAGCCCCAGCATTTT
CDR3: CASSSSDSQPQHF

D: TRBD2
V: TRBV5-1
J: TRBJ2-7
size: -
DNA: TGCGCCAGCAGCTTTGACGCGGGAGGTCGACTCGAGCAGTACTTC
CDR3: CASSFDAGGRLEQYF

D: TRBD2
V: TRBV5-3
J: TRBJ2-1
size: -
DNA: TGTGCCAGAAGCTTTAACATGGCTAGCGGTTACAATGAGCAGTTCTTC
CDR3: CARSFNMASGYNEQFF

D: -
V: TRBV4-2
J: TRBJ2-2
size: few
DNA: TGTGCCAGCAGCCGGGGAGGGGGGAGCGACACCGGGGAGCTGTTTTTT
CDR3: CASSRGGGSDTGELFF

D: TRBD1
V: TRBV11-2
J: TRBJ2-7
size: -
DNA: TGTGCCAGCAGCTTGACAGGGGCCTACGAGCAGTACTTC
CDR3: CASSLTGAYEQYF

D: -
V: TRBV5-4
J: TRBJ2-7
size: once
DNA: TGTGCCAGCAGCCCGAGGGCGGGACCCTCCTACGAGCAGTACTTC
CDR3: CASSPRAGPSYEQYF

D: -
V: TRBV7-9
J: TRBJ2-1
size: -
DNA: TGTGCCAGCAGAAGTCGGCCGGGGAAGGACAATGAGCAGTTCTTC
CDR3: CASRSRPGKDNEQFF

D: -
V: TRBV5-1
J: TRBJ1-1
size: -
DNA: TGCGCCAGCAGCTTGCAGGGCAACACTGAAGCTTTCTTT
CDR3: CASSLQGNTEAFF

D: -
V: TRBV12-5
J: TRBJ2-3
size: -
DNA: TGTGCTAGTGGAGCCATAGTTAGCACAGATACGCAGTATTTT
CDR3: CASGAIVSTDTQYF

D: TRBD2
V: TRBV2
J: TRBJ2-1
size: -
DNA: TGTGCCAGCAGAACAAGGAGCGGGAGGGGGTATGAGCAGTTCTTC
CDR3: CASRTRSGRGYEQFF

D: -
V: TRBV3-1/TRBV3-2
J: TRBJ2-3
size: -
DNA: TGTGCCAGCAGCCATGGTCGGGGAAGCACAGATACGCAGTATTTT
CDR3: CASSHGRGSTDTQYF

D: TRBD2
V: TRBV5-8
J: TRBJ2-3
size: -
DNA: TGTGCCAGCAGCTTGGGGACTAGCGGGAGCACAGATACGCAGTATTTT
CDR3: CASSLGTSGSTDTQYF

D: -
V: TRBV24-1
J: TRBJ1-3
size: -
DNA: TGTGCCACCAGTGATTCTACAGGTTTCCGCGGAAACACCATATATTTT
CDR3: CATSDSTGFRGNTIYF

D: TRBD1
V: TRBV7-9
J: TRBJ1-2
size: -
DNA: TGTGCCAGCAGCTCCGGAGGGACAGGGCAAAACTATGGCTACACCTTC
CDR3: CASSSGGTGQNYGYTF

D: TRBD1
V: TRBV29-1
J: TRBJ1-1
size: -
DNA: TGCAGCGTTGAGAGACAGGGGTTAATGAACACTGAAGCTTTCTTT
CDR3: CSVERQGLMNTEAFF

D: -
V: TRBV12-3/TRBV12-4
J: TRBJ2-1
size: once
DNA: TGTGCCAGCAGCCCACCTGGGGGGAATGAGCAGTTCTTC
CDR3: CASSPPGGNEQFF

D: -
V: TRBV19
J: TRBJ1-5
size: -
DNA: TGTGCCAGTAGTACCCGGGGGGGGAAAAGCAATCAGCCCCAGCATTTT
CDR3: CASSTRGGKSNQPQHF

D: -
V: TRBV27
J: TRBJ1-2
size: -
DNA: TGTGCCAGCAAAAGACAGGCATCGGTATGGGGCTACACCTTC
CDR3: CASKRQASVWGYTF

D: -
V: TRBV4-2
J: TRBJ2-3
size: -
DNA: TGTGCCAGCAGCCCCAGTAGCACAGATACGCAGTATTTT
CDR3: CASSPSSTDTQYF

D: TRBD1
V: TRBV6-5
J: TRBJ2-5
size: -
DNA: TGTGCCAGCAGTAACCTGGGACAGGGGGTGGAGACCCAGTACTTC
CDR3: CASSNLGQGVETQYF

D: -
V: TRBV23-1
J: TRBJ2-2
size: -
DNA: TGCGCCAGCAGTCAATCAGAAGGGGCAGATGACGGGAGAGGCACCGGGGAGCTGTTTTTT
CDR3: CASSQSEGADDGRGTGELFF

D: -
V: TRBV3-1/TRBV3-2
J: TRBJ2-5
size: -
DNA: TGTGCCAGCAGCCAAGTTACCTTCGGGGCCCAGTACTTC
CDR3: CASSQVTFGAQYF

D: TRBD1
V: TRBV19
J: TRBJ1-5
size: -
DNA: TGTGCCAGTACCCATTATCCGGGACAGAGCTACCAGCCCCAGCATTTT
CDR3: CASTHYPGQSYQPQHF

D: -
V: TRBV4-3
J: TRBJ2-1
size: -
DNA: TGCGCCAGCAGCCAAGCGCCTATTTCCTCCTACAATGAGCAGTTCTTC
CDR3: CASSQAPISSYNEQFF

D: -
V: TRBV27
J: TRBJ2-7
size: -
DNA: TGTGCCAGCAGTTTTCAACTAGGCGTCTACGAGCAGTACTTC
CDR3: CASSFQLGVYEQYF

D: TRBD1
V: TRBV27
J: TRBJ1-2
size: few
DNA: TGTGCCAGCAGCGTCGGACAGGGGGCTTTTGGCTACACCTTC
CDR3: CASSVGQGAFGYTF

D: TRBD2
V: TRBV3-1/TRBV3-2
J: TRBJ2-1
size: -
DNA: TGTGCCAGCAACTTCTTAGTTGCAGGACTAGCAAGGCAGTTCTTC
CDR3: CASNFLVAGLARQFF

D: -
V: TRBV29-1
J: TRBJ1-4
size: -
DNA: TGCAGCGTTGAAAGGTCGGCGGATGAAAAACTGTTTTTT
CDR3: CSVERSADEKLFF

D: -
V: TRBV5-1
J: TRBJ1-2
size: once
DNA: TGCGCCAGCAGCTACGGGACAAGCTATGGCTACACCTTC
CDR3: CASSYGTSYGYTF

D: -
V: TRBV19
J: TRBJ1-1
size: -
DNA: TGTGCCAGTAAGTGGGGGGGCACTGAAGCTTTCTTT
CDR3: CASKWGGTEAFF

D: TRBD2
V: TRBV7-9
J: TRBJ2-1
size: few
DNA: TGTGCCAGCAGCCCCCTTGGACTAGCGGGAGGCTCCTACAATGAGCAGTTCTTC
CDR3: CASSPLGLAGGSYNEQFF

D: TRBD1
V: TRBV7-2
J: TRBJ2-5
size: -
DNA: TGTGCCAGCATTACAGGGGGCGGGAAGACCCAGTACTTC
CDR3: CASITGGGKTQYF

D: -
V: TRBV5-6
J: TRBJ2-4
size: -
DNA: TGTGCCAGCAGCTTGTTTCAGGGAGGTGCCAAAAACATTCAGTACTTC
CDR3: CASSLFQGGAKNIQYF

D: TRBD2
V: TRBV5-1
J: TRBJ2-5
size: -
DNA: TGCGCCAGCAGCACCGCGGGGGGGCGAGTTAGGGAGACCCAGTACTTC
CDR3: CASSTAGGRVRETQYF